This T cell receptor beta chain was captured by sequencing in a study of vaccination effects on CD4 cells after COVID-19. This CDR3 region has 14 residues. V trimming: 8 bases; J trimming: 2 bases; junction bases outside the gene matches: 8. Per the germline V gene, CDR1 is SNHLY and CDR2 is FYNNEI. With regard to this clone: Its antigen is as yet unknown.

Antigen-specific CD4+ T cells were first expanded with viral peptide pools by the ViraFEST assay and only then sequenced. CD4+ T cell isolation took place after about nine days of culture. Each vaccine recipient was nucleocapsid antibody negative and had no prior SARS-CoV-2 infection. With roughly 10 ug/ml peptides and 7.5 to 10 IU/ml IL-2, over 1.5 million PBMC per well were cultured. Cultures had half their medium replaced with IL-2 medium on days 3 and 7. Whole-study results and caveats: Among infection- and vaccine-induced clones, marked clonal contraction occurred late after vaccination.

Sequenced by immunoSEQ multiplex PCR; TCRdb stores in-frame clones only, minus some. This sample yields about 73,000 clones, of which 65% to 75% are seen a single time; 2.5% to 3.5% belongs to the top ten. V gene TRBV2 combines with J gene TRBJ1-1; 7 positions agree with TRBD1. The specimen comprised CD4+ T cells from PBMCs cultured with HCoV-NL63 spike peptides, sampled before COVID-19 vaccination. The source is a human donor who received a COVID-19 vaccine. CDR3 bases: TGTGCCAGCTTGACAGGGAGAAGTAACACTGAAGCTTTCTTT. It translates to CASLTGRSNTEAFF.